The clone carrying this T cell receptor (beta chain) was detected once. These data originate in a study of shared clonotypes between healthy human individuals. Genomic DNA belonging to each subset was distributed in equal measure over several immunoSEQ plates. Authors' processing steps: Filtering differed because ImmunoSEQ produced junction-only sequences that carried no quality scores. Clones were read by immunoSEQ multiplex PCR, and TCRdb kept only the in-frame ones, dropping some. The V and J calls and clone size are taken from that table; D and trimming were inferred from the DNA. This table has over a million clones, roughly 98% appearing once. This TCR came from a man aged 25-45 years in good health. The specimen was naive CD4+ T cells sorted from blood. The subset denotes: CD45RA+ positively selected.

CDR3 residues: CASSVGAGGPNTGELFF. In DNA, the CDR3 is TGTGCCAGCAGCGTTGGGGCGGGAGGGCCGAACACCGGGGAGCTGTTTTTT. The chain recombines TRBV9 with TRBJ2-2; TRBD2 matches 9 bases. Germline loops: CDR1 SGDLS, CDR2 YYNGEE. Germline trimming cut 2 bases from V and 0 bases from J; bases unmatched to any gene: 5. CDR3 length: 17 amino acids.